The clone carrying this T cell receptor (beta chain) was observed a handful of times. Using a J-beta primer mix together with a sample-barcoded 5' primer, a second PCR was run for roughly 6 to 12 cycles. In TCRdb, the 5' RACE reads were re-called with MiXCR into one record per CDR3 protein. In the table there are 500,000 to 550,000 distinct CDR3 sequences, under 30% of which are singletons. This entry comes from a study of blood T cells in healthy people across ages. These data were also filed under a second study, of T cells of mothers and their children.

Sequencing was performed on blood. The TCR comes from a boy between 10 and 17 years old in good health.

The CDR3 DNA follows: TGTGCCGCAGGTGGGGGTGGGGACCTTTATGGCTACACCTTC. It codes for CAAGGGGDLYGYTF. The rearrangement joins TRBV5-4 to TRBJ1-2, with D possibly being TRBD1 (5 bases). CDR1 SGHNT and CDR2 YYREEE come from the germline V gene (reference sequence). This CDR3 contains 14 residues. The V gene lost 10 bases and the J gene lost 5 bases, with 21 bases spanning the gap.